The clone carrying this TCR beta chain has a single count. The sample originates from a study of control samples from healthy donors and cancer patients. The CDR3 contains 16 residues. With 5 bases clipped from V and 6 bases from J, the junction kept 12 bases outside the gene matches. Germline CDR1 SGHTA, CDR2 FQGNSA. Measured with immunoSEQ multiplex PCR; TCRdb has only the in-frame clones, and not every one. Of about 160,000 clones listed, about 94% are singletons. The TCR sequence derives from a woman between 35 and 50 years old in good health. J is TRBJ2-3 and V is TRBV7-2; TRBD2 matches at 9 bases. Sample: blood. The chain's CDR3 is CASSPPLSGSRDTQYF. CDR3 nucleotides: TGTGCCAGCAGCCCACCCCTTAGCGGGAGTCGGGATACGCAGTATTTT. The full variable domain, in which reference TRBV7-2 and TRBJ2-3 provide the parts outside the CDR3, is GAGVSQSPSNKVTEKGKDVELRCDPISGHTALYWYRQSLGQGLEFLIYFQGNSAPDKSGLPSDRFSAERTGGSVSTLTIQRTQQEDSAVYLCASSPPLSGSRDTQYFGPGTRLTVL.